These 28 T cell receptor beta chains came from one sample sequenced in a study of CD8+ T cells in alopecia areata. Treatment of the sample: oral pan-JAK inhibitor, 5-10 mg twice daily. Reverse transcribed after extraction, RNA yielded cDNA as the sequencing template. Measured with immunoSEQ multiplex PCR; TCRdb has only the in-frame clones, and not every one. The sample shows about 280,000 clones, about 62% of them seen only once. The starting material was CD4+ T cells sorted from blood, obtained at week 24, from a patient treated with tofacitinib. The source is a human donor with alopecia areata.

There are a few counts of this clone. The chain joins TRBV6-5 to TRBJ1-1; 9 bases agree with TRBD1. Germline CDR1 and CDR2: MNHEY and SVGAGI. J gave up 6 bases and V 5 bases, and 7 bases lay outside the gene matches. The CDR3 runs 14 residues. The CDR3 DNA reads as TGTGCCAGCAGTAACCTGGACAGGGGATCTGAAGCTTTCTTT. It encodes CASSNLDRGSEAFF.

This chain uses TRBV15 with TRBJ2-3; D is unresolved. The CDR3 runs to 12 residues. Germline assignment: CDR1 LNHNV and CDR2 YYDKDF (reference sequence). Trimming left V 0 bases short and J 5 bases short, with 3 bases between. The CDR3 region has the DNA TGTGCCACCAGCAGAGATGTAGATACGCAGTATTTT. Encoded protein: CATSRDVDTQYF. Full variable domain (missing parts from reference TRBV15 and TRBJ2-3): DAMVIQNPRYQVTQFGKPVTLSCSQTLNHNVMYWYQQKSSQAPKLLFHYYDKDFNNEADTPDNFQSRRPNTSFCFLDIRSPGLGDTAMYLCATSRDVDTQYFGPGTRLTVL.

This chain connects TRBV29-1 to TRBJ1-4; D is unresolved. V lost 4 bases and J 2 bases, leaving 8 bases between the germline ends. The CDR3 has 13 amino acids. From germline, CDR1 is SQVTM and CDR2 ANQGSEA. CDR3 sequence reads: CSVVSDTNEKLFF. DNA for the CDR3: TGCAGCGTTGTTAGCGATACTAATGAAAAACTGTTTTTT.

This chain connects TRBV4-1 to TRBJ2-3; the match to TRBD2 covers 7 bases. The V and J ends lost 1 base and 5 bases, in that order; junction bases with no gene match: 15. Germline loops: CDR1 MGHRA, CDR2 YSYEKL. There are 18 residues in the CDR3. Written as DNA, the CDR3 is TGCGCCAGCAGCCAAGGTAGTGCGCGGGGGACCCGCGGAGATACGCAGTATTTT. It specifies CASSQGSARGTRGDTQYF.

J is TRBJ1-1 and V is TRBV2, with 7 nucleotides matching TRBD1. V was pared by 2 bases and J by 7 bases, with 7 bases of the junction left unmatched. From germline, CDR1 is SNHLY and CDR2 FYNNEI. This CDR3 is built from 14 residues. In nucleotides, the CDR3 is TGTGCCAGCAGTGAATATAGGACAGGCGATGAAGCTTTCTTT. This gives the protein CASSEYRTGDEAFF. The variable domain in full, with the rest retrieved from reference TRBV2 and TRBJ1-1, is EPEVTQTPSHQVTQMGQEVILRCVPISNHLYFYWYRQILGQKVEFLVSFYNNEISEKSEIFDDQFSVERPDGSNFTLKIRSTKLEDSAMYFCASSEYRTGDEAFFGQGTRLTVV.

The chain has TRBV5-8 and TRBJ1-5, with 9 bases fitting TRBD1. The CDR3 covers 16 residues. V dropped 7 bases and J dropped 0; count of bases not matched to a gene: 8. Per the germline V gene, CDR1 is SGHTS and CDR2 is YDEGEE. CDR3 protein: CASSTDRGYSNQPQHF. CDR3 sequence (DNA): TGTGCCAGCTCAACGGACAGGGGATATAGCAATCAGCCCCAGCATTTT.

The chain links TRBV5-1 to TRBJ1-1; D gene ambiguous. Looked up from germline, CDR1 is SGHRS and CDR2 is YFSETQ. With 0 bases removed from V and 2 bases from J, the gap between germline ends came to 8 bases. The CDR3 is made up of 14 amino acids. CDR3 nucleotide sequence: TGCGCCAGCAGCTTGGACAAGATAAACACTGAAGCTTTCTTT. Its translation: CASSLDKINTEAFF.

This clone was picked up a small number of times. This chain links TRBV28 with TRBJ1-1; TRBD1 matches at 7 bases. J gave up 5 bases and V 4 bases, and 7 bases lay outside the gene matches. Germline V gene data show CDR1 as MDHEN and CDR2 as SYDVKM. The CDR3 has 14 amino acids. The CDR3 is CASSSTGARTEAFF. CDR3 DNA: TGTGCCAGCAGTTCCACAGGGGCGAGGACTGAAGCTTTCTTT.

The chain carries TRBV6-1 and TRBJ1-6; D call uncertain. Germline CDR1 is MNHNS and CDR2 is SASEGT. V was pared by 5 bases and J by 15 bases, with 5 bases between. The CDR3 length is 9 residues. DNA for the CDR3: TGTGCCAGCAGTCGCAACCTCCACTTT. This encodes CASSRNLHF.

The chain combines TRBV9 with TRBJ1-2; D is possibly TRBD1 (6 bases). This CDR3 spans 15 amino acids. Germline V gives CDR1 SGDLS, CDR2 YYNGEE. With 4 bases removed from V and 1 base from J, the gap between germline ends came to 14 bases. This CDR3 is CASSTNRDHNYGYTF. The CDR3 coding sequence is TGTGCCAGCAGCACCAACAGGGATCATAACTATGGCTACACCTTC.

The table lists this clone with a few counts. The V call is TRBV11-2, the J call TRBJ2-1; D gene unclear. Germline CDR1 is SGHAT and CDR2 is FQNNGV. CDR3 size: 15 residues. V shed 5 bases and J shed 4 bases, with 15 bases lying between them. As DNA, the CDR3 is TGTGCCAGCAGCCTTTTTAGTTTCCGATACAATGAGCAGTTCTTC. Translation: CASSLFSFRYNEQFF.

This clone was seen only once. CDR3 nucleotides: TGTGCCTGGAGTGTGATGTGGGCAGGGAGTTCGGACACCATATATTTT. Amino acids: CAWSVMWAGSSDTIYF. The rearrangement uses TRBV30 and TRBJ1-3; TRBD1 is a possible D gene (5 bases). V gave up 0 bases and J gave up 8 bases, with 20 bases separating them. The CDR3 has 16 residues. The germline gives CDR1 GTSNPN, CDR2 SVGIG (reference sequence).

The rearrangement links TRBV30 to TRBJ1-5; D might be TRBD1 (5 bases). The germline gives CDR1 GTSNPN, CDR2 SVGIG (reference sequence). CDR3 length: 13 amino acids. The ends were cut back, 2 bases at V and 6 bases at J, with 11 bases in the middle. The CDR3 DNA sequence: TGTGCCTGGAGTCGGGGGGTCACTCAGCCCCAGCATTTT. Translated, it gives CAWSRGVTQPQHF.

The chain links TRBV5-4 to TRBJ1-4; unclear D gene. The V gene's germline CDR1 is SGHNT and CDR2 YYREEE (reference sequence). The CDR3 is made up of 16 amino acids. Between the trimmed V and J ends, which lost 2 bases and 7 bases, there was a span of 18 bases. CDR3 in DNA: TGTGCCAGCAGCTTAGGGTCACCTTCAGAGGGTGAAAAACTGTTTTTT. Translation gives CASSLGSPSEGEKLFF.

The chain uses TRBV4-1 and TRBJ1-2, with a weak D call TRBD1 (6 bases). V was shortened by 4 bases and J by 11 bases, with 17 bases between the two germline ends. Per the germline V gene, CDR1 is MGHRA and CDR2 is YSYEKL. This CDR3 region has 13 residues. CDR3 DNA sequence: TGCGCCAGCAGCCCGGGGGCAGGCGAGGGGTACACCTTC. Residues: CASSPGAGEGYTF.

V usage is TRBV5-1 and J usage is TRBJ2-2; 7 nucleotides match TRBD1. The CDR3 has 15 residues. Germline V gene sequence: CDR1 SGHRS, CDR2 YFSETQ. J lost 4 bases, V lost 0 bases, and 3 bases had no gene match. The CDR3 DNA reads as TGCGCCAGCAGCTTGGACAGGGGACCCACCGGGGAGCTGTTTTTT. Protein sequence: CASSLDRGPTGELFF.

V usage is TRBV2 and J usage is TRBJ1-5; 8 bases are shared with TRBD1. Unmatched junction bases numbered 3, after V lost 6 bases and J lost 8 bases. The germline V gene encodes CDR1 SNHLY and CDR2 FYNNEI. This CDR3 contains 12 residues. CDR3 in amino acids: CASRRTGKPQHF. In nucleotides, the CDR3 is TGTGCCAGCAGGCGGACAGGGAAGCCCCAGCATTTT.

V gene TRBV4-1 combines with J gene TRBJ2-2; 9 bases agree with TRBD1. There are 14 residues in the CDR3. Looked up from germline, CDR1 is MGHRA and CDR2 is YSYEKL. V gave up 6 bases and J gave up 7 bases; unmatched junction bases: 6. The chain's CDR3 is CASRQGAIGGELFF. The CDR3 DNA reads TGCGCCAGCAGACAGGGGGCGATCGGCGGGGAGCTGTTTTTT.

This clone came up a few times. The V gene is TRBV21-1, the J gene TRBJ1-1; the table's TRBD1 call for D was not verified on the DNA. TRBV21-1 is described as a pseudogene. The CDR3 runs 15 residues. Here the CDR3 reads CASSNRTGWNTEAFF. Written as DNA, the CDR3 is TGTGCCAGCAGCAATCGGACAGGGTGGAACACTGAAGCTTTCTTT.

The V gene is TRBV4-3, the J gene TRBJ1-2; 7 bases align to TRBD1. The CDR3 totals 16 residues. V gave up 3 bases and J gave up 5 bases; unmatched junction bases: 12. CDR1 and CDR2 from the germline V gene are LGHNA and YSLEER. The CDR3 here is CASSQVATGVEYGYTF. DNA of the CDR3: TGCGCCAGCAGCCAGGTGGCCACAGGGGTAGAGTATGGCTACACCTTC.

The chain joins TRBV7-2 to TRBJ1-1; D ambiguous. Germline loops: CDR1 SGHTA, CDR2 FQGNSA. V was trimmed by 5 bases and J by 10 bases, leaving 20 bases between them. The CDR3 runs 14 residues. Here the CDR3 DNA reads TGTGCCAGCAGCAACAGTGCAGGTTTAGTTTTAGCTTTCTTT. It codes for CASSNSAGLVLAFF.

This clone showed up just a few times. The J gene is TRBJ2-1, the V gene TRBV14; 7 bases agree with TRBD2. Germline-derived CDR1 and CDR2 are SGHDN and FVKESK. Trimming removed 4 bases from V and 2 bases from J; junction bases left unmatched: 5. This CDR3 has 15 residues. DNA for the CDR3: TGTGCCAGCAGCCCCATGGCGGGGGCCTACAATGAGCAGTTCTTC. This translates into CASSPMAGAYNEQFF.

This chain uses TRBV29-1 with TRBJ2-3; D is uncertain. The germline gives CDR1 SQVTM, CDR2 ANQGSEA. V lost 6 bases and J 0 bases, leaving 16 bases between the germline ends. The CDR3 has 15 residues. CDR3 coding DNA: TGCAGCGTCACGCCCCCCGATGCTAGCACAGATACGCAGTATTTT. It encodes CSVTPPDASTDTQYF.

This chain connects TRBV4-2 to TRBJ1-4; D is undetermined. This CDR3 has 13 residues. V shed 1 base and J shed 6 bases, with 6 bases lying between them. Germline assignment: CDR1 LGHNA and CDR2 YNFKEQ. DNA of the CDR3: TGTGCCAGCAGCCAAGTAAGCGATGAAAAACTGTTTTTT. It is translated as CASSQVSDEKLFF.

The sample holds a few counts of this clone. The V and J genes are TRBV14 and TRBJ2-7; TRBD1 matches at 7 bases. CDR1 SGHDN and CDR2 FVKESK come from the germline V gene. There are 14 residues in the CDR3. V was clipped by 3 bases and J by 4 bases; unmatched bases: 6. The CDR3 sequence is CASSHDRVLYEQYF. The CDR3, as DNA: TGTGCCAGCAGCCACGACAGGGTTTTATACGAGCAGTACTTC.

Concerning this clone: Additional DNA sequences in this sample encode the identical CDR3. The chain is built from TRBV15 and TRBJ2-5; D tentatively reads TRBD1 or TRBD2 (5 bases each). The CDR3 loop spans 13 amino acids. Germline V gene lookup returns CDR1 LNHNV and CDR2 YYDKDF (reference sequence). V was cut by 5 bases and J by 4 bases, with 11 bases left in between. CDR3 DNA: TGTGCCACCAGCCGGGACCTCCTAGAGACCCAGTACTTC. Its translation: CATSRDLLETQYF.

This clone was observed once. The CDR3 is CASSRTGNNYGYTF. The CDR3 nucleotides read TGTGCCAGCAGCCGGACAGGCAATAACTATGGCTACACCTTC. This chain joins TRBV25-1 and TRBJ1-2; 7 bases map to TRBD1. Germline assignment: CDR1 MGHDK and CDR2 SYGVNS. This CDR3 has 14 amino acids. V shed 6 bases, J shed 1 base, and the junction held 5 bases outside the gene matches.

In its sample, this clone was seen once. CDR3 loop: CASTRDGRGYEQYF. The CDR3 DNA reads as TGTGCCAGCACCAGGGACGGACGAGGCTACGAGCAGTACTTC. The rearrangement joins TRBV7-9 to TRBJ2-7; TRBD1 or TRBD2 may be the D gene (5 bases each). Trimming left V 7 bases short and J 3 bases short, with 16 bases between. Germline V gene sequence: CDR1 SEHNR, CDR2 FQNEAQ (reference sequence). CDR3 size: 14 residues.